One and the same sample provided the 15 T cell receptor beta chains below, sequenced in a study of cytotoxic CD8 clonotypes in ibrutinib-treated CLL. Produced via immunoSEQ multiplex PCR; TCRdb's table is partial and in-frame only. The sample carries 80,000 to 95,000 clones, around 75% recorded once. Sequenced here: PBMCs, sampled after 12 months of ibrutinib treatment. The source of these receptors is a human donor with chronic lymphocytic leukemia.

The rearrangement joins TRBV15 to TRBJ1-4, with D perhaps TRBD1 (6 bases). In germline, CDR1 is LNHNV, CDR2 YYDKDF (reference sequence). V lost 4 bases to trimming and J lost 15 bases, with 15 bases between them. This CDR3 comprises 12 residues. DNA of the CDR3: TGTGCCACCAGCACCCACGACAGGCGCTTGTTTTTT. Translated, it gives CATSTHDRRLFF.

The V call is TRBV28, the J call TRBJ1-4; D gene uncertain. V shed 8 bases and J shed 3 bases, with 7 bases lying between them. Looked up from germline, CDR1 is MDHEN and CDR2 is SYDVKM. The CDR3 has 12 amino acids. CDR3 sequence reads: CASGGANEKLFF. Written as DNA, the CDR3 is TGTGCCAGCGGAGGAGCTAATGAAAAACTGTTTTTT.

This clone was found once. The chain carries TRBV4-3 and TRBJ2-5; the match to TRBD1 covers 11 bases. V shed 0 bases, J shed 2 bases, and the junction held 2 bases outside the gene matches. CDR1 is LGHNA and CDR2 is YSLEER in the germline V gene. The CDR3 is 16 amino acids. The CDR3: CASSQDGTGGQETQYF. The DNA of the CDR3 is TGCGCCAGCAGCCAAGATGGGACAGGGGGTCAAGAGACCCAGTACTTC.

The CDR3 loop is CASSGTPDTQYF. The DNA for the CDR3 is TGTGCCAGCAGTGGGACCCCAGATACGCAGTATTTT. The chain couples TRBV28 to TRBJ2-3; D tentatively reads TRBD1 or TRBD2 (5 bases each). The CDR3 totals 12 residues. The V gene lost 5 bases and the J gene lost 4 bases, with 7 bases spanning the gap. The germline gives CDR1 MDHEN, CDR2 SYDVKM.

The chain has TRBV28 and TRBJ2-7; TRBD2 matches 10 bases. Germline lookup yields CDR1 MDHEN and CDR2 SYDVKM. Unmatched junction bases numbered 14, after V lost 6 bases and J lost 9 bases. CDR3 length: 15 amino acids. In DNA, the CDR3 is TGTGCCAGCAGCCCCCTAGCGGGAGAGGGGGCCGGGCAGTACTTC. Translation gives CASSPLAGEGAGQYF.

The chain combines TRBV18 with TRBJ2-1; either TRBD1 or TRBD2 may supply D (6 bases each). V dropped 3 bases and J dropped 9 bases, with 9 bases sitting between them. The CDR3 loop spans 12 amino acids. Germline V CDR1 and CDR2: KGHSH, LQKENI. The CDR3 bases are TGTGCCAGCTCACCCGGGGGCCTTGAGCAGTTCTTC. Protein: CASSPGGLEQFF. Full variable domain (rest looked up from reference TRBV18 and TRBJ2-1): NAGVMQNPRHLVRRRGQEARLRCSPMKGHSHVYWYRQLPEEGLKFMVYLQKENIIDESGMPKERFSAEFPKEGPSILRIQQVVRGDSAAYFCASSPGGLEQFFGPGTRLTVL.

The sample holds one count of this clone. This chain uses TRBV19 with TRBJ2-7; TRBD1 matches at 7 bases. CDR1 is LNHDA, CDR2 SQIVND, per germline (reference sequence). The CDR3 extends over 14 amino acids. After removal of 6 bases from V and 5 bases from J, the junction contained 10 bases not matched to a gene. CDR3 residues: CASRPTGPRDEQYF. In DNA form, the CDR3 reads TGTGCCAGTAGGCCGACAGGGCCCAGGGACGAGCAGTACTTC.

The CDR3 sequence: CATSRGLRVEYGYTF. The CDR3 nucleotides read TGTGCCACCAGCAGAGGGCTCCGGGTAGAGTATGGCTACACCTTC. This chain connects TRBV15 to TRBJ1-2, with D hard to call. Trimming took off 1 base at V and 5 bases at J, with 14 bases between the two ends. The germline V gene encodes CDR1 LNHNV and CDR2 YYDKDF (reference sequence). The CDR3 has 15 amino acids.

J is TRBJ2-1 and V is TRBV30; 15 nucleotides agree with TRBD2. Germline CDR1 reads GTSNPN; CDR2 reads SVGIG (reference sequence). The V segment lost 1 base and the J segment 8 bases; nucleotides outside the gene matches: 3. The CDR3 is 15 residues long. This CDR3 is CAWSAGLAGGDEQFF. In DNA form, the CDR3 reads TGTGCCTGGAGTGCCGGACTAGCGGGGGGGGATGAGCAGTTCTTC.

The chain uses TRBV27 and TRBJ1-2; 10 positions agree with TRBD1. CDR3 size: 16 residues. V lost 5 bases, J lost 8 bases, and 14 bases stayed unmatched. The germline CDR1 and CDR2 sequences are MNHEY and SMNVEV (reference sequence). The CDR3, as DNA: TGTGCCAGCAGTCTTTTTGGGGGGACAGGGGTAAGAGGCTACACCTTC. Translated, it gives CASSLFGGTGVRGYTF.

The chain has TRBV28 and TRBJ2-7, with D tentatively TRBD1 or TRBD2 (6 bases each). Trimming removed 8 bases from V and 0 bases from J, with 8 bases in between. There are 12 residues in the CDR3. The germline V gene has CDR1 MDHEN and CDR2 SYDVKM. This chain's CDR3 is CASGGLSYEQYF. The CDR3, as DNA: TGTGCCAGCGGGGGGCTCTCCTACGAGCAGTACTTC.

The chain combines TRBV19 with TRBJ1-1; D not certain. The CDR3 consists of 16 residues. CDR1 is LNHDA, CDR2 SQIVND, per germline (reference sequence). The V gene lost 1 base and the J gene lost 0 bases, with 12 bases spanning the gap. Here the CDR3 reads CASSIAEGIMNTEAFF. In DNA form, the CDR3 reads TGTGCCAGTAGTATAGCCGAGGGAATCATGAACACTGAAGCTTTCTTT.

This chain joins TRBV14 and TRBJ2-7; D possibly corresponds to TRBD2 (6 bases). This CDR3 region has 13 residues. V lost 4 bases to trimming and J lost 6 bases, with 13 bases between them. Germline lookup yields CDR1 SGHDN and CDR2 FVKESK. CDR3: CASSPQGGGEQYF. As DNA, the CDR3 is TGTGCCAGCAGCCCTCAGGGAGGCGGCGAGCAGTACTTC.

This chain uses TRBV5-1 with TRBJ2-1; D is unclear. V was pared by 0 bases and J by 1 base, with 11 bases between. The germline gives CDR1 SGHRS, CDR2 YFSETQ. CDR3 length: 16 residues. The CDR3 DNA is TGCGCCAGCAGCTTGGGCGGCGCGGAATCCTACAATGAGCAGTTCTTC. It specifies CASSLGGAESYNEQFF. Combining the CDR3 with reference TRBV5-1 and TRBJ2-1 gives the whole variable domain KAGVTQTPRYLIKTRGQQVTLSCSPISGHRSVSWYQQTPGQGLQFLFEYFSETQRNKGNFPGRFSGRQFSNSRSEMNVSTLELGDSALYLCASSLGGAESYNEQFFGPGTRLTVL.

V usage is TRBV6-5 and J usage is TRBJ1-2; TRBD1 is a possible D gene (5 bases). CDR1 is MNHEY, CDR2 SVGAGI, per germline. V was pared by 0 bases and J by 4 bases, with 12 bases between. The CDR3 runs 15 residues. CDR3 loop: CASSYSGARGYGYTF. CDR3 coding DNA: TGTGCCAGCAGTTACTCCGGGGCGCGTGGCTATGGCTACACCTTC.